The clone carrying this TCR beta chain came up a few times. Its antigen is still unknown. cDNA reverse transcribed from extracted RNA served as the sequencing template. Sequenced by immunoSEQ multiplex PCR; TCRdb stores in-frame clones only, minus some. The sample shows over 200,000 clones, about 53% of them seen only once. These data come from a study of CD8+ T cells in alopecia areata. Study information: Tofacitinib was taken orally by treated patients, and the dose was 5 to 10 mg twice daily. Tofacitinib continued for 6 to 18 months and was then withheld for 6 months. Broader study findings: Relative to normal scalp, lesional scalp, especially alopecia totalis/universalis, showed higher clonality.

With 4 bases removed from V and 3 bases from J, the gap between germline ends came to 13 bases. Germline lookup yields CDR1 SGHTS and CDR2 YDEGEE. This CDR3 comprises 14 residues. This receptor was obtained from a human donor with alopecia areata. Sequences were derived from CD4+ T cells sorted from blood, sampled at week 0. The chain recombines TRBV5-8 with TRBJ1-1, with D possibly TRBD1 on 6 matching bases. CDR3 sequence: CASSKQGWDTEAFF. DNA for the CDR3: TGTGCCAGCAGCAAGCAGGGGTGGGACACTGAAGCTTTCTTT.